The next 10 T cell receptor beta chains were all read from a single sample in a study. TCRdb fed the RT-PCR reads into MiXCR, producing one record per CDR3 protein. The sample includes about 680,000 distinct CDR3 sequences, 12% to 15% of them seen just once. Sequenced material: memory CD4+ T cells from blood. The receptors shown here come from a female donor in good health, serving as a healthy control.

The chain carries TRBV7-2 and TRBJ2-1, with 8 positions matching TRBD1. J lost 4 bases, V lost 5 bases, and 13 bases had no gene match. CDR3 length equals 17 residues. Germline loops: CDR1 SGHTA, CDR2 FQGNSA. CDR3 protein: CASSPSPWGQEYNEQFF. CDR3 DNA sequence: TGTGCCAGCAGCCCTTCCCCCTGGGGACAGGAATACAATGAGCAGTTCTTC.

This chain uses TRBV27 with TRBJ1-1, with 8 bases fitting TRBD1. V was clipped by 6 bases and J by 6 bases; unmatched bases: 9. The CDR3 contains 14 residues. Germline loops: CDR1 MNHEY, CDR2 SMNVEV (reference sequence). CDR3 loop: CASRNRGAGAEAFF. The CDR3 DNA reads TGTGCCAGCAGGAACAGGGGGGCAGGGGCTGAAGCTTTCTTT.

This clonotype was observed a few times. J is TRBJ2-3 and V is TRBV20-1; no reliable D call. Trimming shortened V by 1 base and J by 1 base, and 15 bases separated the two germline ends. This CDR3 has 16 residues. In germline, CDR1 is DFQATT, CDR2 SNEGSKA (reference sequence). The DNA for the CDR3 is TGCAGTGCTAGAGTCCTCCAAGCCCCTGGCACAGATACGCAGTATTTT. Protein sequence: CSARVLQAPGTDTQYF.

This clonotype was counted between two and nine times. The chain recombines TRBV20-1 with TRBJ1-3; D perhaps matches TRBD1 (6 bases). The V end lost 0 bases, the J end lost 3 bases, and 15 bases lay between the germline ends. CDR1 and CDR2 from the germline V gene are DFQATT and SNEGSKA (reference sequence). The CDR3 totals 16 residues. The CDR3 DNA sequence: TGCAGTGCTAGAGAACCCCGGGGGCTGTATGGAAACACCATATATTTT. It encodes CSAREPRGLYGNTIYF.

The chain is built from TRBV19 and TRBJ2-7; the match to TRBD1 covers 9 bases. Germline CDR1 is LNHDA and CDR2 is SQIVND (reference sequence). CDR3 length: 14 amino acids. Trimming cost V 5 bases and J 6 bases; bases outside gene matches: 8. The DNA of the CDR3 is TGTGCCAGTAGTTTGCCGGGACAGGGCTTCGAGCAGTACTTC. Encoded protein: CASSLPGQGFEQYF.

The CDR3 is CATSGLTYNEQFF. In DNA, the CDR3 is TGTGCCACGAGTGGCCTCACCTACAATGAGCAGTTCTTC. The chain recombines TRBV10-3 with TRBJ2-1; D not resolved. Looked up from germline, CDR1 is ENHRY and CDR2 is SYGVKD. The CDR3 consists of 13 residues. Trimming left V 10 bases short and J 2 bases short, with 12 bases between.

This clonotype has a handful of counts. The rearrangement uses TRBV3-1 and TRBJ2-7; D uncertain. The ends were cut back, 3 bases at V and 0 bases at J, with 15 bases in the middle. Germline loops: CDR1 LGHDT, CDR2 YNNKEL (reference sequence). The CDR3 extends over 16 amino acids. The CDR3 loop reads CASSQMSSVSSYEQYF. CDR3 DNA sequence: TGTGCCAGCAGCCAGATGTCTAGTGTTAGCTCCTACGAGCAGTACTTC.

This clonotype has only a few counts. The chain has TRBV2 and TRBJ2-2; D is undetermined. Between the trimmed V and J ends, which lost 5 bases and 1 base, there was a span of 11 bases. Germline V gene data show CDR1 as SNHLY and CDR2 as FYNNEI. The CDR3 is made up of 15 amino acids. The CDR3 sequence is CASSNLGMNTGELFF. In DNA form, the CDR3 reads TGTGCCAGCAGTAACTTGGGGATGAACACCGGGGAGCTGTTTTTT.

This clonotype was seen ten or more times. This CDR3 reads CASSVSGHNEQFF. For the CDR3, the DNA is TGTGCCAGCAGCGTCAGTGGGCACAATGAGCAGTTCTTC. The chain couples TRBV7-2 to TRBJ2-1; unclear D gene. CDR1 is SGHTA and CDR2 is FQGNSA in the germline V gene. V gave up 5 bases and J gave up 5 bases, with 10 bases separating them. The CDR3 contains 13 residues.

Only a few counts were recorded for this clonotype. This rearrangement joins TRBV7-2 to TRBJ2-1; 14 bases match TRBD2. V gave up 2 bases and J gave up 0 bases; unmatched junction bases: 9. The CDR3 has 20 residues. Germline lookup yields CDR1 SGHTA and CDR2 FQGNSA. The CDR3 DNA reads as TGTGCCAGCAGCTTACGGTGGTCCGGGACTAGCGGGAGCTCCTACAATGAGCAGTTCTTC. Amino acid sequence: CASSLRWSGTSGSSYNEQFF. The full variable domain, its missing parts supplied by reference TRBV7-2 and TRBJ2-1, is GAGVSQSPSNKVTEKGKDVELRCDPISGHTALYWYRQSLGQGLEFLIYFQGNSAPDKSGLPSDRFSAERTGGSVSTLTIQRTQQEDSAVYLCASSLRWSGTSGSSYNEQFFGPGTRLTVL.